What follows are 13 T cell receptor beta chains derived from one specimen sequenced in a study of shared clonotypes between healthy human individuals. Data came from immunoSEQ multiplex PCR; TCRdb stores just in-frame clones and leaves some out. The table shows around 1.1 million clones, with around 77% occurring only once. Source material: memory CD4+ T cells from PBMCs. Subset noted: CD45RA-negative fraction. These receptors were taken from a man between 18 and 35 years old in good health. Some clones in this sample may be carry-over from other donors' samples.

The chain employs TRBV6-6 and TRBJ1-3; the match to TRBD1 covers 7 bases. Germline-derived CDR1 and CDR2 are MNHNY and SVGAGI (reference sequence). This CDR3 has 16 residues. With V trimmed by 6 bases and J by 0 bases, 8 bases remained unmatched. The CDR3 DNA sequence: TGTGCCAGCAGAAGAACAGGGGACCTCTCTGGAAACACCATATATTTT. This gives the protein CASRRTGDLSGNTIYF.

The rearrangement joins TRBV25-1 to TRBJ2-6; no clear D gene. CDR1 and CDR2 from the germline V gene are MGHDK and SYGVNS. Trimming removed 6 bases at V and 0 bases at J, with 6 bases between. The CDR3 is made up of 14 amino acids. CDR3 in DNA: TGTGCCAGCAGAGGGCTCTCTGGGGCCAACGTCCTGACTTTC. It is translated as CASRGLSGANVLTF.

Comment on this clone: Other DNA sequences within the sample encode an identical CDR3. The chain has TRBV5-1 and TRBJ1-1, with TRBD1 matching 7 bases. CDR1 and CDR2 (germline): SGHRS, YFSETQ. The CDR3 loop spans 15 amino acids. V lost 4 bases, J lost 1 base, and 7 bases stayed unmatched. The chain's CDR3 is CASSPRTGRNTEAFF. The CDR3 DNA is TGCGCCAGCAGCCCGCGGACAGGACGGAACACTGAAGCTTTCTTT.

The chain employs TRBV29-1 and TRBJ2-5; the D gene is possibly TRBD1 (5 bases). This CDR3 is 12 amino acids long. Germline assignment: CDR1 SQVTM and CDR2 ANQGSEA. This CDR3 is CTSQGQGETQYF. CDR3 bases: TGCACCAGCCAGGGCCAGGGAGAGACCCAGTACTTC. The full variable domain, completed using reference TRBV29-1 and TRBJ2-5, is SAVISQKPSRDICQRGTSLTIQCQVDSQVTMMFWYRQQPGQSLTLIATANQGSEATYESGFVIDKFPISRPNLTFSTLTVSNMSPEDSSIYLCTSQGQGETQYFGPGTRLLVL.

On this clone: The same CDR3 is also encoded by other DNA sequences in this sample. The rearrangement joins TRBV5-1 to TRBJ2-3, with TRBD2 identical over 9 bases. The V gene end was trimmed by 0 bases and the J gene end by 0 bases; junction bases not matched to a gene: 2. The CDR3 totals 16 residues. CDR1 and CDR2 (germline): SGHRS, YFSETQ. CDR3 sequence: CASSLGREGSTDTQYF. The CDR3, as DNA: TGCGCCAGCAGCTTGGGGCGGGAGGGAAGCACAGATACGCAGTATTTT.

Of note for this clone: A far larger clone is off by one base, so a read error is likely. V and J are TRBV6-5 and TRBJ1-2; 7 positions agree with TRBD1. From germline, CDR1 is MNHEY and CDR2 SVGAGI. V was clipped by 6 bases and J by 0 bases; unmatched bases: 1. The CDR3 has 13 amino acids. This CDR3 is CASRGTANYGYTF. As DNA, the CDR3 is TGTGCCAGCAGAGGGACAGCTAACTATGGCTACACCTTC.

About this clone itself: A read error may produce the germline difference seen at one junction end. The chain carries TRBV7-2 and TRBJ2-3; the match to TRBD1 covers 8 bases. From germline, CDR1 is SGHTA and CDR2 FQGNSA. The CDR3 runs 14 residues. CDR3 loop: CASSSWTGSVRTDF. CDR3 in DNA: TGTGCCAGCAGCTCCTGGACAGGGTCGGTGCGTACGGATTTT.

Regarding this clone: A much larger clone differs from this one at a single base, so this may be a read error. The chain links TRBV7-9 to TRBJ2-1; 13 positions agree with TRBD2. The CDR3 is made up of 15 amino acids. The V gene end was trimmed by 4 bases and the J gene end by 5 bases; junction bases not matched to a gene: 2. Looked up from germline, CDR1 is SEHNR and CDR2 is FQNEAQ (reference sequence). The CDR3 coding sequence is TGTGCCAGCAGCTGGGGACTAGCGGGAAACAATGAGCAGTTCTTC. It is translated as CASSWGLAGNNEQFF.

The V call is TRBV6-5, the J call TRBJ2-7, with 10 bases that match TRBD2. This CDR3 spans 15 amino acids. Germline values: CDR1 MNHEY, CDR2 SVGAGI. Trimming removed 0 bases from V and 7 bases from J; junction bases left unmatched: 6. CDR3: CASSYSLAGSGEQYF. The CDR3 DNA reads as TGTGCCAGCAGTTACTCACTAGCGGGATCGGGGGAGCAGTACTTC.

The chain combines TRBV7-9 with TRBJ1-2, with D maybe TRBD1 (6 bases). Germline CDR1 reads SEHNR; CDR2 reads FQNEAQ (reference sequence). The CDR3 covers 16 residues. The V and J ends lost 4 bases and 4 bases respectively, with 19 bases between them. DNA of the CDR3: TGTGCCAGCAGCTACGGACAGTGGGGTGAGGTCTATGGCTACACCTTC. Translating gives CASSYGQWGEVYGYTF.

This clone appeared a few times. This chain uses TRBV4-2 with TRBJ1-2, with D unclear. CDR1 and CDR2 from the germline V gene are LGHNA and YNFKEQ. V lost 0 bases, J lost 3 bases, and 17 bases lay in between. CDR3 length: 17 amino acids. The CDR3 loop is CASSQDGDSGRDYGYTF. CDR3 DNA: TGTGCCAGCAGCCAAGATGGAGACTCGGGGAGGGACTATGGCTACACCTTC.

This chain joins TRBV7-9 and TRBJ2-7; TRBD1 is a possible D gene (5 bases). This CDR3 spans 13 amino acids. Germline CDR1 reads SEHNR; CDR2 reads FQNEAQ (reference sequence). V shed 2 bases and J shed 5 bases, with 10 bases lying between them. The CDR3 loop reads CASSLIGADEQYF. The CDR3 DNA reads TGTGCCAGCAGCTTAATAGGGGCCGACGAGCAGTACTTC.

This clone was observed a handful of times. The gene calls are TRBV7-2 and TRBJ1-2, with D unresolved. V was shortened by 4 bases and J by 8 bases, with 11 bases between the two germline ends. Per the germline V gene, CDR1 is SGHTA and CDR2 is FQGNSA. This CDR3 has 12 residues. CDR3 amino acids: CASSSFGVGYTF. The CDR3 DNA reads as TGTGCCAGCAGCTCGTTCGGGGTGGGCTACACCTTC.